Listed below are T cell receptor beta chains from one sample, sequenced in a study of T cells in Graves' hyperthyroidism and ophthalmopathy. MiXCR, applied by TCRdb to the multiplex PCR reads, yields one record per CDR3 protein. The data show about 270,000 distinct CDR3 sequences, 13% to 15% seen once. Sequencing was performed on blood. These TCRs come from a woman aged 45-65 years with Graves' hyperthyroidism that later progressed to Graves' ophthalmopathy. Each CDR3 is given with its conserved first and last residue. Each record gives: CDR3 DNA, CDR3 protein, clone size, J gene, V gene, D gene. The D gene is left open where the match is weak. Expanded clones are given a class, and other clones once, few, many or no size at all.

TGCAGTGCTAGGGAACCGGGACCCAGATCCTACGAGCAGTACTTC | CSAREPGPRSYEQYF | many | TRBJ2-7 | TRBV20-1 | -
TGTGCCAGCAGCCTGGGGCGGGACCTCCATACGCAGTATTTT | CASSLGRDLHTQYF | many | TRBJ2-3 | TRBV28 | -
TGTGCCAGCAGTTACCGGCTAGCGAGTTTCTACGAGCAGTACTTC | CASSYRLASFYEQYF | many | TRBJ2-7 | TRBV6-5 | -
TGCAGTGCTAGAGCTGGGACCTTCTCCTATGGCTACACCTTC | CSARAGTFSYGYTF | many | TRBJ1-2 | TRBV20-1 | -
TGTGCCAGCGGTCGCCGGAGCACAGATACGCAGTATTTT | CASGRRSTDTQYF | many | TRBJ2-3 | TRBV28 | -
TGTGCCAGCAGTTTAAAAATGCCTTCCCACTACACCTTC | CASSLKMPSHYTF | many | TRBJ1-2 | TRBV28 | -
TGCAGTGCTCGGACGGATAACAATGAGCAGTTCTTC | CSARTDNNEQFF | many | TRBJ2-1 | TRBV20-1 | -
TGTGCCAGCAGGGTCAGTGGGGTAAGCTCCTACAATGAGCAGTTCTTC | CASRVSGVSSYNEQFF | - | TRBJ2-1 | TRBV6-1 | -
TGTGCCAGCAGCGACGGACAGGGTGAAGCTTTCTTT | CASSDGQGEAFF | many | TRBJ1-1 | TRBV7-9 | TRBD1
TGTGCCAGCAGCTTGGGGACAGGGTTCGACGAGCAGTACTTC | CASSLGTGFDEQYF | many | TRBJ2-7 | TRBV5-6 | TRBD1
TGTGCCAGCATCCCAAGCCCTAGCGGGCGATACAATGAGCAGTTCTTC | CASIPSPSGRYNEQFF | - | TRBJ2-1 | TRBV6-1 | TRBD2
TGCAGTGCTAGCAGACAGAACTACGAGCAGTACTTC | CSASRQNYEQYF | many | TRBJ2-7 | TRBV20-1 | -
TGTGCCACGGATAAAGGGAGGACAAACAATGAGCAGTTCTTC | CATDKGRTNNEQFF | few | TRBJ2-1 | TRBV19 | -
TGCAGCGTTGAAAACCAGGGGTCTACTGAAGCTTTCTTT | CSVENQGSTEAFF | few | TRBJ1-1 | TRBV29-1 | -
TGCAGTGCTAGAGACCAGAGGCGGAGCTACGAGCAGTACTTC | CSARDQRRSYEQYF | many | TRBJ2-7 | TRBV20-1 | -
TGTGCCAGCAGCTTGCAACTAGCGGGAGGGTCCTACAATGAGCAGTTCTTC | CASSLQLAGGSYNEQFF | many | TRBJ2-1 | TRBV7-9 | TRBD2
TGTGCCAGCAGTTTTCTGGGGTCTGGGGCCAACGTCCTGACTTTC | CASSFLGSGANVLTF | many | TRBJ2-6 | TRBV6-1 | -
TGCGCCAGCAGCTTGGAGTCCCAGCCGAACACCGGGGAGCTGTTTTTT | CASSLESQPNTGELFF | many | TRBJ2-2 | TRBV5-1 | -
TGTGCCAGTAGTATAGAATGGGGGACAGGACACTACGAGCAGTACTTC | CASSIEWGTGHYEQYF | few | TRBJ2-7 | TRBV19 | TRBD1
TGCGCCAGCAGCTTGCCTAGCGGGAGGAGCACAGATACGCAGTATTTT | CASSLPSGRSTDTQYF | many | TRBJ2-3 | TRBV5-1 | TRBD2
TGTGCCACCCGACCTTTAACAGGGGAAGGCTACACCTTC | CATRPLTGEGYTF | many | TRBJ1-2 | TRBV6-1 | TRBD1
TGTGCCAGCAGCTATAGGGGCGGGAGGACTGAAGCTTTCTTT | CASSYRGGRTEAFF | many | TRBJ1-1 | TRBV7-3 | -
TGCAGTGCTAGATATCAGACGATCCAAGAGACCCAGTACTTC | CSARYQTIQETQYF | many | TRBJ2-5 | TRBV20-1 | -
TGCAGTGCTAGAGATGGGGGACAGCTTCTGAGGGGAAACACCATATATTTT | CSARDGGQLLRGNTIYF | many | TRBJ1-3 | TRBV20-1 | TRBD1
TGCGCCAGCAGTTTGACAGGGGGAGGGAAGACCCAGTACTTC | CASSLTGGGKTQYF | few | TRBJ2-5 | TRBV5-1 | TRBD1
TGTGCCATCGGTCTGAACACTGAAGCTTTCTTT | CAIGLNTEAFF | many | TRBJ1-1 | TRBV10-3 | -
TGCAGTGCAGCACCGGGACTAGCGGGCTTCTACAATGAGCAGTCCTTC | CSAAPGLAGFYNEQSF | - | TRBJ2-1 | TRBV20-1 | TRBD2
TGTGCCAGCTCAGTGGGACAGGCGGTATACAATGAGCAGTTCTTC | CASSVGQAVYNEQFF | many | TRBJ2-1 | TRBV18 | TRBD1